The rows below give T cell receptor beta chains drawn from one sample of a study of T cell responses to AZD1222 COVID-19 vaccine. Clones were sequenced by immunoSEQ multiplex PCR, and TCRdb holds only the in-frame ones, with some missing. This sample has around 110,000 clones, with about 90% found just once. The specimen was peripheral blood, collected on day 0 of AZD1222 vaccination. Source of these receptors: an adult in good health. Each CDR3 is given with its conserved first and last residue. A D gene is named only where the DNA matches it firmly. The size entry is marked missing in some rows and otherwise reads once, few, many or a size class.

V gene	D gene	clone size	J gene	CDR3 DNA	CDR3 protein
TRBV30	-	-	TRBJ2-2	TGTGCCTGGAGCAGGGGGGGACCCGGGGAGCTGTTTTTT	CAWSRGGPGELFF
TRBV7-6	-	-	TRBJ2-7	TGTGCCAGCAGCTTAGGCTCGCCACCCCTAAATTACGAGCAGTACTTC	CASSLGSPPLNYEQYF
TRBV2	TRBD1	once	TRBJ2-7	TGTGCCAGCAGCCCCGGGACAGTCGGTGGCGAGCAGTACTTC	CASSPGTVGGEQYF
TRBV15	-	-	TRBJ1-4	TGTGCCACCAGCAGAGAGGGGGGGAACGGACTGAATGAAAAACTGTTTTTT	CATSREGGNGLNEKLFF
TRBV27	-	-	TRBJ1-4	TGTGCCAGCAGTCCCACCCGAGGGGTTACTAATGAAAAACTGTTTTTT	CASSPTRGVTNEKLFF
TRBV27	-	-	TRBJ2-5	TGTGCCAGCAGGGGGGACAATAAAGAGACCCAGTACTTC	CASRGDNKETQYF
TRBV28	-	-	TRBJ2-7	TGTGCCAGCAGTTTATTGGTTGGGGACGAGGGTTCTGGGCAGTACTTC	CASSLLVGDEGSGQYF
TRBV5-1	TRBD1	once	TRBJ1-3	TGCGCCAGCGCCACAGGGGAAGTTGGAAACACCATATATTTT	CASATGEVGNTIYF
TRBV4-3	-	many	TRBJ1-3	TGCGCCAGCAGCCAATCCGGACCCGGGTCTGGAAACACCATATATTTT	CASSQSGPGSGNTIYF
TRBV27	-	-	TRBJ1-6	TGTGCCAGCAGTTTTAAGGCTGGCTCCTATAATTCACCCCTCCACTTT	CASSFKAGSYNSPLHF
TRBV11-2	TRBD1	once	TRBJ1-2	TGTGCCAGCAGCCCGCCGGGACAGAACTATGGCTACACCTTC	CASSPPGQNYGYTF
TRBV5-4	TRBD1	-	TRBJ2-5	TGTGCCAGCAGTCTCGACAGGGCCAGGGGGACCCAGTACTTC	CASSLDRARGTQYF
TRBV6-5	-	-	TRBJ1-4	TGTGCCAGCAGTTCGAGGACGGCCCGCGGGGAACTGTTTTTT	CASSSRTARGELFF
TRBV4-3	-	-	TRBJ2-5	TGCGCCAGCAGCCAACAAATTTCAGGGCAAGAGACCCAGTACTTC	CASSQQISGQETQYF
TRBV24-1	-	-	TRBJ2-1	TGTGCCACCAGTGACACTATATACAATGAGCAGTTCTTC	CATSDTIYNEQFF
TRBV9	-	-	TRBJ1-2	TGTGCCAGCAGCGTAGACAGCCTATACTATGGCTACACCTTC	CASSVDSLYYGYTF
TRBV6-5	-	-	TRBJ1-2	TGTGCCAGCAGCAGGGACACTCGAACGTATGGCTACACCTTC	CASSRDTRTYGYTF
TRBV6-1	-	-	TRBJ2-1	TGTGCCAGCAGTGAAAAATACAATGAGCAGTTCTTC	CASSEKYNEQFF
TRBV6-2/TRBV6-3	TRBD1	-	TRBJ1-2	TGTGCCAGCAGTTCCAGACAGGGGGATGGCTACACCTTC	CASSSRQGDGYTF
TRBV5-1	-	-	TRBJ2-5	TGCGCCAGCAGCTTGGAACAGAGGGAAGAGACCCAGTACTTC	CASSLEQREETQYF
TRBV30	-	-	TRBJ1-6	TGTGCCTGGACTGCCGGATATAATTCACCCCTCCACTTT	CAWTAGYNSPLHF
TRBV7-2	-	-	TRBJ1-5	TGTGCCAGCAGCCAGTACGGGGTTGAGGGTCAGCCCCAGCATTTT	CASSQYGVEGQPQHF
TRBV7-9	TRBD1	-	TRBJ2-7	TGTGCCAGCAGCTCCTGGGACAGAGCCTACGAGCAGTACTTC	CASSSWDRAYEQYF
TRBV29-1	-	-	TRBJ2-5	TGCAGCGGCAGCAGGGATTGGGGGACCCAGTACTTC	CSGSRDWGTQYF
TRBV19	-	-	TRBJ1-2	TGTGCCAGTAGTACCCCGACAGCCCGTGGAGGCTACACCTTC	CASSTPTARGGYTF
TRBV7-9	-	-	TRBJ1-1	TGTGCCAGCAGCTTACAGGGAACGAACACTGAAGCTTTCTTT	CASSLQGTNTEAFF
TRBV5-1	-	-	TRBJ1-1	TGCGCCAGCAGCTCGGGGAGTGGGGGCACTGAAGCTTTCTTT	CASSSGSGGTEAFF
TRBV7-2	TRBD2	-	TRBJ2-1	TGTGCCAGCAGTCCCGGGGGGGCCCTATTTGAGCAGTTCTTC	CASSPGGALFEQFF
TRBV18	-	-	TRBJ2-1	TGTGCCAGCTCACCGCGACAGGTCAGCAATGAGCAGTTCTTC	CASSPRQVSNEQFF
TRBV27	-	-	TRBJ1-2	TGTGCCAGCAGTCCCAGGGGACGGCGGCGTGGTGGCTACACCTTC	CASSPRGRRRGGYTF
TRBV6-5	-	-	TRBJ1-1	TGTGCCAGCAAAGGTCTGAACACTGAAGCTTTCTTT	CASKGLNTEAFF